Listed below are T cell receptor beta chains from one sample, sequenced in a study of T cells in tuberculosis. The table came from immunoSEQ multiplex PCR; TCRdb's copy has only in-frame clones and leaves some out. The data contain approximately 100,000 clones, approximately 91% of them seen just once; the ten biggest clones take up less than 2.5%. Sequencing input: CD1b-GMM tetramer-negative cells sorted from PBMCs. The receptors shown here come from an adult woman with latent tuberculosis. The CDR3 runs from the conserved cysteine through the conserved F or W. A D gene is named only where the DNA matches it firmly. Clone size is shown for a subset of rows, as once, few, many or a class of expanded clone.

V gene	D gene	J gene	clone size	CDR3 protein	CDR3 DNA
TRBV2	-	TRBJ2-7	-	CASSEARGRYEQYF	TGTGCCAGCAGTGAAGCGCGGGGTAGGTACGAGCAGTACTTC
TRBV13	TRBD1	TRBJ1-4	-	CASSPSRDRTAKLFF	TGTGCCAGCAGCCCGTCCCGGGACAGGACGGCGAAACTGTTTTTT
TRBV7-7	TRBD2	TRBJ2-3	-	CASSSGLEPDTQYF	TGTGCTAGCAGCTCGGGACTAGAACCAGATACGCAGTATTTT
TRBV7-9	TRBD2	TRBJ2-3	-	CASSPTSGATDTQYF	TGTGCCAGCAGCCCTACTAGCGGGGCCACAGATACGCAGTATTTT
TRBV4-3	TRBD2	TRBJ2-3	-	CASSQDSGGGTDTQYF	TGCGCCAGCAGCCAAGATAGCGGCGGGGGGACAGATACGCAGTATTTT
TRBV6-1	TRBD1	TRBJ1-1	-	CASRARQGARTEAFF	TGTGCCAGCAGGGCCCGACAGGGGGCGCGAACTGAAGCTTTCTTT
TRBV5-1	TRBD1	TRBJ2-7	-	CASSLSGQGYEQYF	TGCGCCAGCAGCCTCTCGGGACAGGGCTACGAGCAGTACTTC
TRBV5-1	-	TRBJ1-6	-	CASSLVIGGGSPLHF	TGCGCCAGCAGCTTGGTTATCGGGGGAGGTTCACCCCTCCACTTT
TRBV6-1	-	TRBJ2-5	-	CASTDRDTDAKGTQYF	TGTGCCAGCACTGACCGGGACACAGATGCGAAAGGGACCCAGTACTTC
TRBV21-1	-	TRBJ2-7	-	CASRSTGGISSYEQYF	TGTGCCAGCAGGTCCACAGGGGGCATAAGCTCCTACGAGCAGTACTTC
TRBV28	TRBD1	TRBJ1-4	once	CASSSQQGAGDEKLFF	TGTGCCAGCAGTTCCCAGCAGGGGGCTGGGGATGAAAAACTGTTTTTT
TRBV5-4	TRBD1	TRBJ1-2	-	CASSPPTGNLYGYTF	TGTGCCAGCAGCCCCCCGACAGGGAACCTCTATGGCTACACCTTC
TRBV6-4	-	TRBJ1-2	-	CASSLSRGTGYGYTF	TGTGCCAGCAGTCTCAGTCGGGGGACGGGATACGGCTACACCTTC
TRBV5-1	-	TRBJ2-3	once	CASSLAGVGTDTQYF	TGCGCCAGCAGCTTGGCGGGGGTGGGCACAGATACGCAGTATTTT
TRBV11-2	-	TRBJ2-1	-	CASSLDLAGTWGEQFF	TGTGCCAGCAGCTTAGATCTGGCGGGGACCTGGGGGGAGCAGTTCTTC
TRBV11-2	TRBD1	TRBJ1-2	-	CASSSWTGVSRGYTF	TGTGCCAGCAGCTCGTGGACAGGGGTTAGTCGGGGCTACACCTTC
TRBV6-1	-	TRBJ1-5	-	CASSVFRDQPQHF	TGTGCCAGCAGTGTATTTCGAGATCAGCCCCAGCATTTT
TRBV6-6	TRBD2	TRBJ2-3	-	CASSYSAGGTDTQYF	TGTGCCAGCAGTTACAGTGCGGGGGGCACAGATACGCAGTATTTT
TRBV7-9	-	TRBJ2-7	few	CASSGGRQSSYEQYF	TGTGCCAGCAGTGGGGGCAGGCAAAGCTCCTACGAGCAGTACTTC
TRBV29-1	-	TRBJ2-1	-	CSVGGGPANEQFF	TGCAGCGTTGGGGGGGGGCCGGCCAATGAGCAGTTCTTC
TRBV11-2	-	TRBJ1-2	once	CASSLGIQGGYAF	TGTGCCAGCAGCTTAGGAATACAGGGCGGCTACGCCTTC
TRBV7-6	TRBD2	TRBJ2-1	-	CASSLDDSAGGSDEQFF	TGTGCCAGCAGCTTAGACGACTCAGCGGGGGGAAGCGATGAGCAGTTCTTC
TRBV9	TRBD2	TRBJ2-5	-	CASSPGRELETQYF	TGTGCCAGCAGCCCCGGGAGGGAACTAGAGACCCAGTACTTC
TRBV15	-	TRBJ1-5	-	CATSRVHYSEPQHF	TGTGCCACCAGCAGAGTCCACTATTCGGAGCCCCAGCATTTT
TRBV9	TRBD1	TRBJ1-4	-	CASSPRTGIATNEKLFF	TGTGCCAGCAGCCCTCGGACAGGGATTGCAACTAATGAAAAACTGTTTTTT
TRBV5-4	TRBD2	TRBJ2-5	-	CASSLGLAGGQTQYF	TGTGCCAGCAGTCTGGGACTAGCGGGGGGTCAGACCCAGTACTTC
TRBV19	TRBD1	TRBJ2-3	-	CASSTRTGGADTQYF	TGTGCCAGTAGTACCCGGACAGGGGGCGCAGATACGCAGTATTTT
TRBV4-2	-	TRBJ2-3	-	CASSQEGQGRGDTQYF	TGTGCCAGCAGCCAAGAAGGGCAGGGCCGTGGAGATACGCAGTATTTT
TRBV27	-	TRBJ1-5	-	CASSLVGVAGSFDQPQHF	TGTGCCAGCAGTTTAGTAGGCGTGGCAGGGTCCTTCGATCAGCCCCAGCATTTT
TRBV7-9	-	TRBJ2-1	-	CASSSYFVATPGEQFF	TGTGCCAGCAGCTCATATTTCGTAGCGACTCCCGGTGAGCAGTTCTTC
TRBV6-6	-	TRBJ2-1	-	CASSPRVRDSYNEQFF	TGTGCCAGCAGTCCTAGGGTCAGGGACTCCTACAATGAGCAGTTCTTC
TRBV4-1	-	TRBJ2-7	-	CASSQDYPYEQYF	TGCGCCAGCAGCCAAGATTACCCCTACGAGCAGTACTTC
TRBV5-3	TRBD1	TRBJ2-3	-	CARSLLQGAADTQYF	TGTGCCAGAAGCTTGTTACAGGGGGCCGCAGATACGCAGTATTTT
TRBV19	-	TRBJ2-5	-	CASSSLWGEETQYF	TGTGCCAGTAGCTCCTTGTGGGGGGAGGAGACCCAGTACTTC
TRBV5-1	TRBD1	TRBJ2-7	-	CASRPRQGWEQYF	TGCGCCAGCAGACCGCGACAGGGGTGGGAGCAGTACTTC
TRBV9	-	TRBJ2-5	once	CASSASLGGQETQYF	TGTGCCAGCAGCGCCTCACTAGGGGGCCAAGAGACCCAGTACTTC
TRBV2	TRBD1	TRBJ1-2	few	CASSPGQGYGYTF	TGTGCCAGCAGCCCAGGACAGGGCTATGGCTACACCTTC
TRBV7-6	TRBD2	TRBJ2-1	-	CASGRIAGGPGDNEQFF	TGTGCCAGCGGCCGGATAGCGGGGGGGCCTGGAGATAATGAGCAGTTCTTC
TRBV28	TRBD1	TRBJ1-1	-	CASSLESTGRNTEAFF	TGTGCCAGCAGTTTAGAGTCGACAGGGCGGAACACTGAAGCTTTCTTT
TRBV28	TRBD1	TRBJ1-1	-	CASSLAGGLGTEAFF	TGTGCCAGCAGTTTAGCAGGGGGCTTAGGGACTGAAGCTTTCTTT
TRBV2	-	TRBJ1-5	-	CAANWGGAGQPQHF	TGTGCCGCAAACTGGGGGGGGGCTGGTCAGCCCCAGCATTTT
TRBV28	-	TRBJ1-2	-	CASSLQAIYGYTF	TGTGCCAGCAGTTTACAGGCCATCTATGGCTACACCTTC
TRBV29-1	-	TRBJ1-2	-	CSGEWGRGSQGYTF	TGCAGCGGCGAATGGGGCAGGGGTAGTCAGGGCTACACCTTC
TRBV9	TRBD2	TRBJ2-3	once	CASSATSGVGDTQYF	TGTGCCAGCAGCGCAACTAGCGGGGTCGGAGATACGCAGTATTTT
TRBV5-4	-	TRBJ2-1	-	CASSLERPNEQFF	TGTGCCAGCAGCTTAGAGAGGCCCAATGAGCAGTTCTTC
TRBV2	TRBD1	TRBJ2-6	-	CASSVTGSLSGANVLTF	TGTGCCAGCAGTGTGACAGGGTCATTATCTGGGGCCAACGTCCTGACTTTC
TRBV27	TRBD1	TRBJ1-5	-	CASRQGASNQPQHF	TGTGCCAGCAGGCAGGGGGCTAGCAATCAGCCCCAGCATTTT
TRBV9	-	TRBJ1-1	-	CASSSIPGTEAFF	TGTGCCAGCAGCTCTATACCGGGCACTGAAGCTTTCTTT
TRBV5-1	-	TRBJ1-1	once	CASSPQGTEAFF	TGCGCCAGCAGCCCACAGGGCACTGAAGCTTTCTTT